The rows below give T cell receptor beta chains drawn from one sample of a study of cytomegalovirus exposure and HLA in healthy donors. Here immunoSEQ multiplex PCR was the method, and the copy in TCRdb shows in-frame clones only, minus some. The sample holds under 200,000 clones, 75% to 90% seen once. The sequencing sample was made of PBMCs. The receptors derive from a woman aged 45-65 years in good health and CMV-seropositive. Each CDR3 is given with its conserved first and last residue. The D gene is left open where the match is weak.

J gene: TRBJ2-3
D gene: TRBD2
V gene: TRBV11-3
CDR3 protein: CASSPTLAGGPGDTQYF

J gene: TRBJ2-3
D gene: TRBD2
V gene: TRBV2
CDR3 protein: CASRTGTSGADTQYF

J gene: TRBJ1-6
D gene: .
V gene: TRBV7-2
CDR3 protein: CASSLERENSPLHF

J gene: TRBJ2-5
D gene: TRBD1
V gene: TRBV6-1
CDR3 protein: CASSEPRGRRETQYF

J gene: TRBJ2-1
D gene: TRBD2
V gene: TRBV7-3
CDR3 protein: CASSLGTSGYNEQFF

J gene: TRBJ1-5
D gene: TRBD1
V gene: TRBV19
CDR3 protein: CASRGQGPNQPQHF

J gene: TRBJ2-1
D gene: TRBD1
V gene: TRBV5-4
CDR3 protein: CASSLASGGGSYNEQFF

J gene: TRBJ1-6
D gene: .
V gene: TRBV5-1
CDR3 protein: CASSLGGRGESPLHF

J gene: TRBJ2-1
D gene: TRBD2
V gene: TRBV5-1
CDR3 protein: CASSSVAGGDNEQFF

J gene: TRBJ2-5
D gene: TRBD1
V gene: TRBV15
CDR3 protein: CATSRWGTGGQETQYF

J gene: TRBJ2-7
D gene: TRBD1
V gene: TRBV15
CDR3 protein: CATSRDEGATYEQYF

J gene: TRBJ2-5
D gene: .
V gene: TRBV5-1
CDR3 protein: CASSLEVGEETQYF

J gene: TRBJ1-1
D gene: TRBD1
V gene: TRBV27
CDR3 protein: CASSARQGLGTEAFF

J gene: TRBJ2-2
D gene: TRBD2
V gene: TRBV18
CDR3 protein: CASSPNPAGDTGELFF

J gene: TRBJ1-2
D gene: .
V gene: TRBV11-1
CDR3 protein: CASSILSGPNYGYTF

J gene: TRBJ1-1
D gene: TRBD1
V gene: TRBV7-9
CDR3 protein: CASSPGTENTEAFF

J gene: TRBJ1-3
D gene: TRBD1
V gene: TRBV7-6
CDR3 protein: CASSSTGALNTIYF

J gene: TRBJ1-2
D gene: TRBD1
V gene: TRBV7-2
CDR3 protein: CASSQGGYYGYTF

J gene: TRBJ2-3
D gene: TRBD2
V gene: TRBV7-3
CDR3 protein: CASSLLAGGPSTDTQYF

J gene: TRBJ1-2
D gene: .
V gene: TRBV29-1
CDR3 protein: CSAFRTDGYTF

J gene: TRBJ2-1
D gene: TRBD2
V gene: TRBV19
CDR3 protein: CASSKRRESDEQFF

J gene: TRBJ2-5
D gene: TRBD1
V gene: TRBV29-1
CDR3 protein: CSVVWTGRETQYF

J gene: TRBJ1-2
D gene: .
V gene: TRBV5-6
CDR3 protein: CASSLRGIGGYTF

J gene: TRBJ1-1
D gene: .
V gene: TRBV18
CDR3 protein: CASSPGRVNTEAFF

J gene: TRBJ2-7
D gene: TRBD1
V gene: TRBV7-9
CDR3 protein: CSSSLAGTGGGRSYEQYF

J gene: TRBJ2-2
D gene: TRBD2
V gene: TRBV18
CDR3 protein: CASSPLIAGADTGELFF

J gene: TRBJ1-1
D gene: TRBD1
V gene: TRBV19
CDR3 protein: CASSPSGQGRILNTEAFF

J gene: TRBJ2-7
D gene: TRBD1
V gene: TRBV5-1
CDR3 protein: CASSISGQYEQYF

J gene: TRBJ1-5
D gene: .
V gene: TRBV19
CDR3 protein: CASTRGEGRQPQHF

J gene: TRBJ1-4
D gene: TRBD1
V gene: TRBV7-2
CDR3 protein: CASSFGQGGEKLFF

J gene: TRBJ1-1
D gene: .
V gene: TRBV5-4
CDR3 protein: CASSSLEAQNTEAFF

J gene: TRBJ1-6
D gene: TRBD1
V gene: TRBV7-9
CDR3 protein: CASRSRQGGSPLHF

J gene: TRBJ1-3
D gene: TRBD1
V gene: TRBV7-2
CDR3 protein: CASSLDRGSGNTIYF

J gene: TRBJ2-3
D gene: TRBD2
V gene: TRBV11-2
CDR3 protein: CASSLDWSGGRAQYF

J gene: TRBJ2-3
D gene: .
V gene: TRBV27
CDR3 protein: CASSFRSRASTDTQYF

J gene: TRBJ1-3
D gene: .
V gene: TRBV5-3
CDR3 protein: CARSLTGKKNTIYF

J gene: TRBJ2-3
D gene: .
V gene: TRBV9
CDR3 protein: CASSVGGEFTDTQYF

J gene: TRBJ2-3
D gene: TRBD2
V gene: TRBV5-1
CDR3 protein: CASSPERGSDTQYF